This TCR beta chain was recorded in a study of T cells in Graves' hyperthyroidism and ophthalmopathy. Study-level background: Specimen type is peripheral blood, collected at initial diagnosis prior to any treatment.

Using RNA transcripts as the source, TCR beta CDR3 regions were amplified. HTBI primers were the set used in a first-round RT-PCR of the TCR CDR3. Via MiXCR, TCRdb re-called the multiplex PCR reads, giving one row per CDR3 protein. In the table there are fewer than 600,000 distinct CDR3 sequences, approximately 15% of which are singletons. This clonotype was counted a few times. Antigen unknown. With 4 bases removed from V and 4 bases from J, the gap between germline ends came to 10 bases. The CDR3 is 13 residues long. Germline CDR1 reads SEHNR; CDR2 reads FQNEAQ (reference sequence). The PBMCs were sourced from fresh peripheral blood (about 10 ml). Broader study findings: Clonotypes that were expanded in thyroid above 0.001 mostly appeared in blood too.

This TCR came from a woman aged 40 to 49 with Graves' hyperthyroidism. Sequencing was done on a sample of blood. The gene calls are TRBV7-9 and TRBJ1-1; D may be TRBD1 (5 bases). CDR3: CASSSREGTEAFF. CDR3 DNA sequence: TGTGCCAGCAGCTCCAGGGAGGGCACTGAAGCTTTCTTT.